The 24 T cell receptor beta chains in this list originate from one sample, sequenced in a study of T-cell memory formation after mild COVID-19. TCRdb re-called the 5' RACE reads through MiXCR, storing one row per CDR3 protein. The table includes approximately 340,000 distinct CDR3 sequences, approximately 15% detected once. Sequencing was carried out using PBMCs or a T cell subset sorted from them (not recorded which). These receptors were taken from a man younger than 35 who had mild COVID-19 (a few samples of this study predate the infection). Cell type and time point are not known.

The sample holds a few counts of this clonotype. CDR3 coding DNA: TGCGCCAGCAGCCTCTGGACTAGCGGGGGGGCACGGGACACAGATACGCAGTATTTT. As protein: CASSLWTSGGARDTDTQYF. The rearrangement uses TRBV4-1 and TRBJ2-3, with 15 bases fitting TRBD2. The length of the CDR3 is 19 residues. Germline CDR1 MGHRA, CDR2 YSYEKL. V dropped 4 bases and J dropped 2; count of bases not matched to a gene: 10.

There are many counts of this clonotype. The rearrangement links TRBV4-3 to TRBJ2-5; D gene unclear. Trimming removed 0 bases from V and 5 bases from J, with 13 bases in between. The CDR3 runs to 15 residues. The germline gives CDR1 LGHNA, CDR2 YSLEER. The CDR3 coding sequence is TGCGCCAGCAGCCAAGATCAATCAGGTCTGGAGACCCAGTACTTC. It yields the protein CASSQDQSGLETQYF.

The chain joins TRBV20-1 to TRBJ2-7, with 8 nucleotides matching TRBD1. In germline, CDR1 is DFQATT, CDR2 SNEGSKA (reference sequence). With 6 bases clipped from V and 7 bases from J, the junction kept 11 bases outside the gene matches. The CDR3 runs 13 residues. As DNA, the CDR3 is TGCAGTGCGAGGACAGGGTTCTTGAGGGAGCAGTACGTC. It is translated as CSARTGFLREQYV.

V gene TRBV12-3 or TRBV12-4 combines with J gene TRBJ1-6; TRBD1 aligns across 8 bases. CDR3 size: 15 residues. The trim removed 1 base at V and 9 bases at J, leaving 5 bases unmatched. The CDR3 reads CASSLGGTGFSPLHF. The CDR3 DNA follows: TGTGCCAGCAGTTTAGGAGGGACAGGCTTTTCACCCCTCCACTTT.

This clonotype has just a few counts. V usage is TRBV7-6 and J usage is TRBJ2-2; 7 bases map to TRBD1. This CDR3 comprises 16 residues. Germline V gives CDR1 SGHVS, CDR2 FNYEAQ. The V and J ends lost 5 bases and 5 bases, in that order; junction bases with no gene match: 11. The CDR3 loop is CASSPPVGQRTGELFF. CDR3 sequence (DNA): TGTGCCAGCAGCCCCCCCGTGGGACAGAGAACCGGGGAGCTGTTTTTT.

The chain couples TRBV9 to TRBJ1-6, with 9 bases fitting TRBD1. J was trimmed by 9 bases and V by 3 bases; bases with no gene match: 4. The CDR3 extends over 14 amino acids. Per germline, CDR1 SGDLS and CDR2 YYNGEE. CDR3 region: CASSGRTGVSPLHF. The CDR3 coding sequence is TGTGCCAGCAGCGGTCGGACAGGGGTTTCACCCCTCCACTTT.

This sequence joins TRBV7-3 and TRBJ2-7; no reliable D call. CDR1 SGHTA and CDR2 FQGTGA come from the germline V gene. This CDR3 spans 9 amino acids. The ends were cut back, 10 bases at V and 12 bases at J, with 13 bases in the middle. CDR3 in amino acids: CAMDPKLYF. For the CDR3, the DNA is TGTGCCATGGATCCGAAGCTGTACTTC.

This clonotype appeared many times. The CDR3 loop is CSVGTGGTDTQYF. The CDR3 bases are TGCAGCGTTGGGACAGGGGGCACAGATACGCAGTATTTT. This chain uses TRBV29-1 with TRBJ2-3; 9 bases fit TRBD1. The CDR3 spans 13 residues. V shed 4 bases and J 1 base; nucleotides not matched to a gene: 0. Germline V gives CDR1 SQVTM, CDR2 ANQGSEA.

This clonotype was seen a handful of times. V usage is TRBV5-1 and J usage is TRBJ2-7; D is tentatively TRBD1 or TRBD2 (5 bases each). The CDR3 spans 14 residues. The V end lost 3 bases, the J end lost 0 bases, and 10 bases lay between the germline ends. Per germline, CDR1 SGHRS and CDR2 YFSETQ. The CDR3 sequence: CASSSRGASYEQYF. CDR3 DNA: TGCGCCAGCAGCTCCCGAGGGGCCTCCTACGAGCAGTACTTC.

This sequence joins TRBV2 and TRBJ2-7, with D possibly being TRBD2 (6 bases). This CDR3 is 15 amino acids long. The ends were cut back, 6 bases at V and 5 bases at J, with 20 bases in the middle. Germline values: CDR1 SNHLY, CDR2 FYNNEI. The CDR3 nucleotides read TGTGCCAGCAGCCCATCCCCTGGAGGGATCCACGAGCAGTACTTC. It translates to CASSPSPGGIHEQYF.

This clonotype was found a few times. V is TRBV29-1 and J is TRBJ2-3, with a possible D match to TRBD2 (6 bases). In germline, CDR1 is SQVTM, CDR2 ANQGSEA. The CDR3 is 14 residues long. V lost 5 bases, J lost 2 bases, and 14 bases lay in between. CDR3 DNA sequence: TGCAGCGTTCGGCAGGGAGGTTCCACAGATACGCAGTATTTT. Amino acid sequence: CSVRQGGSTDTQYF.

The rearrangement links TRBV5-1 to TRBJ1-1; 8 bases align to TRBD1. V was pared by 7 bases and J by 3 bases, with 5 bases of the junction left unmatched. This CDR3 has 13 amino acids. The germline gives CDR1 SGHRS, CDR2 YFSETQ. In nucleotides, the CDR3 is TGCGCCAGCGGGACAGGTGGCGACACTGAAGCTTTCTTT. Its translation: CASGTGGDTEAFF.

This clonotype was seen only a few times. The V and J genes are TRBV6-2 or TRBV6-3 and TRBJ2-7; perhaps TRBD1 as D (5 bases). CDR3 length equals 12 residues. Germline V CDR1 and CDR2: MNHEY, SVGEGT. V shed 4 bases and J shed 3 bases, with 7 bases lying between them. The CDR3 protein is CASSWTFYEQYF. The CDR3 DNA reads TGTGCCAGCAGTTGGACATTCTACGAGCAGTACTTC.

The chain couples TRBV7-9 to TRBJ2-6; D possibly corresponds to TRBD1 (5 bases). The length of the CDR3 is 18 residues. Germline CDR1 and CDR2: SEHNR and FQNEAQ (reference sequence). V lost 3 bases and J 0 bases, leaving 15 bases between the germline ends. The CDR3 region is CASSFQGAGDSGANVLTF. The CDR3 region has the DNA TGTGCCAGCAGCTTCCAAGGGGCAGGAGACTCTGGGGCCAACGTCCTGACTTTC.

The chain uses TRBV5-5 and TRBJ2-1, with D uncertain. CDR3 length equals 11 residues. V was shortened by 4 bases and J by 14 bases, with 13 bases between the two germline ends. CDR1 SGHKS and CDR2 YYEKEE come from the germline V gene (reference sequence). In DNA form, the CDR3 reads TGTGCCAGCAGCCCGTGGCGACCGGAGTTCTTC. Translated: CASSPWRPEFF.

This clonotype appeared a few times. V is TRBV6-6 and J is TRBJ2-1, with TRBD1 identical over 8 bases. Germline CDR1 and CDR2: MNHNY and SVGAGI (reference sequence). The CDR3 sequence is 13 residues long. Trimming cost V 5 bases and J 8 bases; bases outside gene matches: 5. The CDR3: CASSTTGGHEQFF. The CDR3 region has the DNA TGTGCCAGCAGTACCACAGGGGGACATGAGCAGTTCTTC.

This clonotype was picked up one time. The V and J genes are TRBV9 and TRBJ2-3, with no clear D. CDR1 and CDR2 (germline): SGDLS, YYNGEE. Trimming cost V 0 bases and J 1 base, with 6 bases left between them. The CDR3 totals 14 residues. The CDR3 spells CASSVETRTDTQYF. The CDR3 DNA sequence: TGTGCCAGCAGCGTAGAAACTCGCACAGATACGCAGTATTTT.

This clonotype was seen only a few times. The chain carries TRBV7-6 and TRBJ2-5; 8 bases are a match to TRBD2. This CDR3 has 14 residues. With 8 bases clipped from V and 1 base from J, the junction kept 6 bases outside the gene matches. Germline V CDR1 and CDR2: SGHVS, FNYEAQ. CDR3 in amino acids: CASHAGGPQETQYF. DNA for the CDR3: TGTGCCAGCCACGCGGGGGGACCCCAAGAGACCCAGTACTTC.

This clonotype occurred a few times. The chain combines TRBV7-9 with TRBJ2-5; D call uncertain. The germline gives CDR1 SEHNR, CDR2 FQNEAQ (reference sequence). V lost 5 bases, J lost 5 bases, and 9 bases lay in between. The CDR3 covers 12 residues. CDR3: CASSRLRETQYF. The CDR3 DNA follows: TGTGCCAGCAGCCGCCTGAGGGAGACCCAGTACTTC. The whole variable domain, remainder taken from reference TRBV7-9 and TRBJ2-5, is DTGVSQNPRHKITKRGQNVTFRCDPISEHNRLYWYRQTLGQGPEFLTYFQNEAQLEKSRLLSDRFSAERPKGSFSTLEIQRTEQGDSAMYLCASSRLRETQYFGPGTRLLVL.

This clonotype turned up a few times. The gene calls are TRBV7-2 and TRBJ1-2; D ambiguous. Trimming removed 2 bases at V and 8 bases at J, with 12 bases between. Germline-derived CDR1 and CDR2 are SGHTA and FQGNSA. The CDR3 runs to 13 residues. CDR3 residues: CASSLSPLRGYTF. CDR3 coding DNA: TGTGCCAGCAGCTTATCCCCCCTAAGAGGCTACACCTTC.

The gene calls are TRBV6-6 and TRBJ1-2; D ambiguous. CDR1 and CDR2 (germline): MNHNY, SVGAGI (reference sequence). The length of the CDR3 is 15 residues. V lost 6 bases to trimming and J lost 2 bases, with 16 bases between them. The CDR3 nucleotides are TGTGCCAGCAGGCCTTGGTCGGACCCCAACTATGGCTACACCTTC. Encoded protein: CASRPWSDPNYGYTF.

This clonotype has ten or more counts. The chain recombines TRBV18 with TRBJ1-3; D is unresolved. This CDR3 has 12 amino acids. Germline CDR1 and CDR2: KGHSH and LQKENI. The ends were cut back, 4 bases at V and 5 bases at J, with 6 bases in the middle. The DNA of the CDR3 is TGTGCCAGCTCACAGACCCGAAACACCATATATTTT. As protein: CASSQTRNTIYF.

This clonotype was detected only a few times. V and J are TRBV7-9 and TRBJ1-2; possibly TRBD1 for D (6 bases). The CDR3 is 15 residues long. CDR1 is SEHNR and CDR2 is FQNEAQ in the germline V gene (reference sequence). Trimming took 7 bases from V and 4 from J, leaving 19 bases between them. This CDR3 reads CASTEPPGQLYGYTF. DNA of the CDR3: TGTGCCAGCACCGAGCCGCCGGGACAACTCTATGGCTACACCTTC.

The chain links TRBV19 to TRBJ2-5; D ambiguous. Looked up from germline, CDR1 is LNHDA and CDR2 is SQIVND (reference sequence). The CDR3 is 12 residues long. Trimming left V 8 bases short and J 5 bases short, with 12 bases between. The CDR3 spells CASFKRAETQYF. The CDR3 DNA sequence: TGTGCCAGTTTTAAGAGAGCCGAGACCCAGTACTTC.